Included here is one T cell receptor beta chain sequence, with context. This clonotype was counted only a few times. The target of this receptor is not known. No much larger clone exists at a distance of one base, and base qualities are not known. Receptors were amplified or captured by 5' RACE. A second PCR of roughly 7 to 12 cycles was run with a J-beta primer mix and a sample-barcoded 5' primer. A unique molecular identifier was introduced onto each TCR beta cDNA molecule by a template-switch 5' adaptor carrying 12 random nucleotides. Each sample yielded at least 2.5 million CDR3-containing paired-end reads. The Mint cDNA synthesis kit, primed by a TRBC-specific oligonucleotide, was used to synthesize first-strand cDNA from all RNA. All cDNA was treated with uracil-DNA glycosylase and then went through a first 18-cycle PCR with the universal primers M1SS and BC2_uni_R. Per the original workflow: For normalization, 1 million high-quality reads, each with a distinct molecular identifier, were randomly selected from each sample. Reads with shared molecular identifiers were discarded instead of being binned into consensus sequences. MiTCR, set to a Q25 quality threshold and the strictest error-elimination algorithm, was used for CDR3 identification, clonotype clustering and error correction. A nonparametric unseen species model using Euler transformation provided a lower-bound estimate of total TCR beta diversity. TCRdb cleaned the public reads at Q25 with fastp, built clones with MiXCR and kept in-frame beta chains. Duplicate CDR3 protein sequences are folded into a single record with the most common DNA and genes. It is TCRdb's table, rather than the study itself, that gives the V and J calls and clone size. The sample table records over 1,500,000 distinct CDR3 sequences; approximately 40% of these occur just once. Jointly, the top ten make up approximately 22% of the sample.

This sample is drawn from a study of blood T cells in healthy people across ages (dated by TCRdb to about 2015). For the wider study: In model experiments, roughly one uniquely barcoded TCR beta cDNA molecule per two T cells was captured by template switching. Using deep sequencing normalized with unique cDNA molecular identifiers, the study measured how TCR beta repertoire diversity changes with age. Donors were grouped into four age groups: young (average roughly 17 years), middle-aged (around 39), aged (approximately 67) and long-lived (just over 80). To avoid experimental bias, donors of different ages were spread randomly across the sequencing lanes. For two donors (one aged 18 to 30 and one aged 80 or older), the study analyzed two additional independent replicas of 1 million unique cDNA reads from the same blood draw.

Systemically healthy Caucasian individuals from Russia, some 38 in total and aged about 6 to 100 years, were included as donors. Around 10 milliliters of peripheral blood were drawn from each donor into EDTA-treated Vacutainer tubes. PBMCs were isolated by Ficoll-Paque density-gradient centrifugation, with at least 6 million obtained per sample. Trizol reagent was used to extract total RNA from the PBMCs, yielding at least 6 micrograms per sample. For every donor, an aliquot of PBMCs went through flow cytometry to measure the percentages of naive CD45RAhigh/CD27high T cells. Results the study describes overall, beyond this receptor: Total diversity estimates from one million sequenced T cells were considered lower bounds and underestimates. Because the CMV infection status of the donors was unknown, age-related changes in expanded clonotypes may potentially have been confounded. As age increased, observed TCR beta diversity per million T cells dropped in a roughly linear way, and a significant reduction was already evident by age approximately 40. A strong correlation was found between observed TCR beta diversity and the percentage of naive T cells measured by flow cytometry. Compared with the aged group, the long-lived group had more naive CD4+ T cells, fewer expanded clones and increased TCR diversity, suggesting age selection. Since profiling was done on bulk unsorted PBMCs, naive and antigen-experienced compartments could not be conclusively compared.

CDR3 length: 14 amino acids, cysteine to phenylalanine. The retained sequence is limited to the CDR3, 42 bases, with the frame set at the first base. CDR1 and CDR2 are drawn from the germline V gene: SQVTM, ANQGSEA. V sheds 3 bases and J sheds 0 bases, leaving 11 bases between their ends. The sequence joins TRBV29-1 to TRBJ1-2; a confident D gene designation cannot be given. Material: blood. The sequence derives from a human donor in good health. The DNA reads TGCAGCGTTGAGGCGGTAGCCCCTAACTATGGCTACACCTTC. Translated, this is CSVEAVAPNYGYTF.